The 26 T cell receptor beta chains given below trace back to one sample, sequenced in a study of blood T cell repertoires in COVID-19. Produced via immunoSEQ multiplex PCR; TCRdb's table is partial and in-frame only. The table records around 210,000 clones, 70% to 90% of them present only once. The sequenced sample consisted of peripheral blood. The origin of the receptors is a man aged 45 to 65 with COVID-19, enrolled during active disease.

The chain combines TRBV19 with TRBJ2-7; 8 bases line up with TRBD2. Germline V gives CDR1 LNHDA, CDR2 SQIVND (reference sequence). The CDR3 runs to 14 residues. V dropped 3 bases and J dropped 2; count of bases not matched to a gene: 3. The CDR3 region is CASSIAGGPYEQYF. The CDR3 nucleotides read TGTGCCAGTAGTATTGCGGGGGGACCCTACGAGCAGTACTTC.

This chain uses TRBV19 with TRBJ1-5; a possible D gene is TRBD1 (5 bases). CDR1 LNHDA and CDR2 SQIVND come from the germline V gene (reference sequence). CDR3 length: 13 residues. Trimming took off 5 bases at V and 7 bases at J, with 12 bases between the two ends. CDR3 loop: CASSVGLSQPQHF. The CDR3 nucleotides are TGTGCCAGTAGTGTGGGACTTTCCCAGCCCCAGCATTTT.

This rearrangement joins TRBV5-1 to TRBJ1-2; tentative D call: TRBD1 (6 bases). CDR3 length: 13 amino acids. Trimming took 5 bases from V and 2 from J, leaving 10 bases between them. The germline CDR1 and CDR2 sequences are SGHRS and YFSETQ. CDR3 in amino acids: CASSFDRNYGYTF. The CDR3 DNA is TGCGCCAGCAGTTTTGACAGGAACTATGGCTACACCTTC.

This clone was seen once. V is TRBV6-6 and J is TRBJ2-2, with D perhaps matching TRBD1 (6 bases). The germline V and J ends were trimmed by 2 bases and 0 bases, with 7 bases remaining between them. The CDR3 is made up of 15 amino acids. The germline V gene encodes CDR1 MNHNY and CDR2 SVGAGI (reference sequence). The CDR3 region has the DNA TGTGCCAGCAGTTACGCAGGGGCGAACACCGGGGAGCTGTTTTTT. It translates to CASSYAGANTGELFF.

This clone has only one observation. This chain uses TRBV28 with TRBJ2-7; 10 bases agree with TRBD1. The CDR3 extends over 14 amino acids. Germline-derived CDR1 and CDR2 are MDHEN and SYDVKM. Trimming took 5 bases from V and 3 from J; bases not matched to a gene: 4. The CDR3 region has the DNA TGTGCCAGCAGTCCAGGGGACAGGGGCTACGAGCAGTACTTC. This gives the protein CASSPGDRGYEQYF.

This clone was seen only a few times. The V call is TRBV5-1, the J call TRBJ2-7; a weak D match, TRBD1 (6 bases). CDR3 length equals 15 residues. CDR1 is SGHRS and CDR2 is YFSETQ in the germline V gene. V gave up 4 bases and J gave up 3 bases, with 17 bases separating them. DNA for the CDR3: TGCGCCAGCAGCCCGACGTCGCACAGGGACTACGAGCAGTACTTC. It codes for CASSPTSHRDYEQYF.

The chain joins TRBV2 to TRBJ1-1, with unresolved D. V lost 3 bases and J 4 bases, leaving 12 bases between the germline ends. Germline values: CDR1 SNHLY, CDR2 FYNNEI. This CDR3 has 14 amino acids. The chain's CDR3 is CASSEWASSTEAFF. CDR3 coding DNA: TGTGCCAGCAGTGAGTGGGCTTCGAGCACTGAAGCTTTCTTT.

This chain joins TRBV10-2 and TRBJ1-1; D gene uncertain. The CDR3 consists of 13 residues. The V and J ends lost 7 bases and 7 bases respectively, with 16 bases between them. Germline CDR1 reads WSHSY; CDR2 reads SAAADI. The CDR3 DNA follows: TGCGCCAGCACCATGAGTATAGGGAGTGAAGCTTTCTTT. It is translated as CASTMSIGSEAFF.

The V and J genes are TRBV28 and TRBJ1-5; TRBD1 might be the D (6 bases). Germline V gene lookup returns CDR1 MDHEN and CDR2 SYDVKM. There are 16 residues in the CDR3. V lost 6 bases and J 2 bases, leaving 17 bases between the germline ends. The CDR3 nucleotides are TGTGCCAGCAGCCCCGGACAGCCGATTGGCAATCAGCCCCAGCATTTT. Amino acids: CASSPGQPIGNQPQHF. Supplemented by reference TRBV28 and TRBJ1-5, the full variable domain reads DVKVTQSSRYLVKRTGEKVFLECVQDMDHENMFWYRQDPGLGLRLIYFSYDVKMKEKGDIPEGYSVSREKKERFSLILESASTNQTSMYLCASSPGQPIGNQPQHFGDGTRLSIL.

This CDR3 is CASTSQLAGASRAGELFF. CDR3 in DNA: TGCGCCAGCACCTCTCAGCTAGCGGGGGCCAGCAGGGCCGGGGAGCTGTTTTTT. J is TRBJ2-2 and V is TRBV5-1; 10 bases match TRBD2. Per germline, CDR1 SGHRS and CDR2 YFSETQ. The J segment lost 6 bases and the V segment lost 6 bases, leaving 17 bases of the junction unmatched. CDR3 size: 18 residues.

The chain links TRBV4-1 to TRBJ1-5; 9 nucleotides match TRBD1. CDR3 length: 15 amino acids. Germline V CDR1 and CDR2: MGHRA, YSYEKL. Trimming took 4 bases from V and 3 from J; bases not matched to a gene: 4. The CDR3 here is CASSPRTGDNQPQHF. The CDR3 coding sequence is TGCGCCAGCAGCCCGAGGACAGGGGACAATCAGCCCCAGCATTTT.

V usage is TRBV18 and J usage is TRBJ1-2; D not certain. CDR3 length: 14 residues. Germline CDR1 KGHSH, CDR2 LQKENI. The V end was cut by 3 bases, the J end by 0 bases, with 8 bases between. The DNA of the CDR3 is TGTGCCAGCTCACCCACAGTTTCTAACTATGGCTACACCTTC. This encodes CASSPTVSNYGYTF. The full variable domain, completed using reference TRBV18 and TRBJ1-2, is NAGVMQNPRHLVRRRGQEARLRCSPMKGHSHVYWYRQLPEEGLKFMVYLQKENIIDESGMPKERFSAEFPKEGPSILRIQQVVRGDSAAYFCASSPTVSNYGYTFGSGTRLTVV.

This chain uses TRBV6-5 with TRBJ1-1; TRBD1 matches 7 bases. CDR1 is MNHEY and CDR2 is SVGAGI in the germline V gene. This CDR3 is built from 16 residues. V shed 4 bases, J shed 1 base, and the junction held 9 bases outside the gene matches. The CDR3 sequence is CASSSLGGATNTEAFF. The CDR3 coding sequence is TGTGCCAGCAGTTCTCTAGGGGGCGCGACGAACACTGAAGCTTTCTTT.

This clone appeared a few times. CDR3 coding DNA: TGTGCCATCAGTGAAACAGTAGCTAACTATGGCTACACCTTC. Protein product: CAISETVANYGYTF. The V call is TRBV10-3, the J call TRBJ1-2, with unresolved D. V lost 3 bases, J lost 0 bases, and 8 bases lay in between. The CDR3 is 14 amino acids. The V gene's germline CDR1 is ENHRY and CDR2 SYGVKD.

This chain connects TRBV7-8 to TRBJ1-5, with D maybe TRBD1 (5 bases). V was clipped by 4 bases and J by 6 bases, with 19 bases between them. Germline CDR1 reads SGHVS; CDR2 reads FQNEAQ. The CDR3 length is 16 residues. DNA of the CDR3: TGTGCCAGCAGCTCCTACCCGTGGGGGGAGGGTCAGCCCCAGCATTTT. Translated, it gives CASSSYPWGEGQPQHF.

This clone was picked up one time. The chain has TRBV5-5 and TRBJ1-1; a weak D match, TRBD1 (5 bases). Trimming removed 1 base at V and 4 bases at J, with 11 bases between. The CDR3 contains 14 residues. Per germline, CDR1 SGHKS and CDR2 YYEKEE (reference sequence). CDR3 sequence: CASSLSAGGTEAFF. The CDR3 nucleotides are TGTGCCAGCAGCTTGAGCGCGGGGGGCACTGAAGCTTTCTTT.

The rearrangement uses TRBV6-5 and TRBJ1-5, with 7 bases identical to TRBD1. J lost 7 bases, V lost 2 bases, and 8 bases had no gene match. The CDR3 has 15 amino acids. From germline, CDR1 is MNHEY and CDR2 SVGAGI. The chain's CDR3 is CASSYQSTGSQPQHF. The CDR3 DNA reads TGTGCCAGCAGTTACCAGTCGACAGGGAGCCAGCCCCAGCATTTT.

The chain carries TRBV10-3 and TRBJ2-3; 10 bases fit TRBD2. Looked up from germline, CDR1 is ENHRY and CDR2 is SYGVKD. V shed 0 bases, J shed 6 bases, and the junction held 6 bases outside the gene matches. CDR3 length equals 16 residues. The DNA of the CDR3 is TGTGCCATCAGTGAGTCGAGCGGGGGGGCAGCGGATACGCAGTATTTT. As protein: CAISESSGGAADTQYF.

The DNA for the CDR3 is TGTGCCAGCAGCTTGTTTGGGCAGTACGAGCAGTACTTC. Amino acid sequence: CASSLFGQYEQYF. The V gene is TRBV5-4, the J gene TRBJ2-7; no firm D call. Germline assignment: CDR1 SGHNT and CDR2 YYREEE (reference sequence). Trimming pared 1 base from V and 4 bases from J, leaving 9 bases between. The CDR3 is made up of 13 amino acids.

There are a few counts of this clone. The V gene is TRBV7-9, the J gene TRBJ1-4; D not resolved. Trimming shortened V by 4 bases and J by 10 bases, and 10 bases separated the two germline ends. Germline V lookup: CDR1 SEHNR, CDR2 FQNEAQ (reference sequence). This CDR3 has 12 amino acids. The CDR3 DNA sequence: TGTGCCAGCAGCTACACCCCAGGAAAACTGTTTTTT. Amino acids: CASSYTPGKLFF.

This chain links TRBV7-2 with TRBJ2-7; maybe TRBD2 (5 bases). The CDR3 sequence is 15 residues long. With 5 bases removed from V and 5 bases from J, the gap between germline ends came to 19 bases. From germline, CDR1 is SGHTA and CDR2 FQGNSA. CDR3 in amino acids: CASSQVILVTHEQYF. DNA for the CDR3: TGTGCCAGCAGCCAAGTAATACTAGTCACTCACGAGCAGTACTTC.

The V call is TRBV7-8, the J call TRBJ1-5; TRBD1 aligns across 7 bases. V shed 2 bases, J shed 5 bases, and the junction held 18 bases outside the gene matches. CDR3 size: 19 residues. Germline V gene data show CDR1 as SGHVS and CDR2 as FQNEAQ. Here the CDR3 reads CASSLKDIGSTGIYQPQHF. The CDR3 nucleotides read TGTGCCAGCAGCTTAAAGGACATTGGGTCGACAGGGATTTATCAGCCCCAGCATTTT. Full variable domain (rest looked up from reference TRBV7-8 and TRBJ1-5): GAGVSQSPRYKVAKRGQDVALRCDPISGHVSLFWYQQALGQGPEFLTYFQNEAQLDKSGLPSDRFFAERPEGSVSTLKIQRTQQEDSAVYLCASSLKDIGSTGIYQPQHFGDGTRLSIL.

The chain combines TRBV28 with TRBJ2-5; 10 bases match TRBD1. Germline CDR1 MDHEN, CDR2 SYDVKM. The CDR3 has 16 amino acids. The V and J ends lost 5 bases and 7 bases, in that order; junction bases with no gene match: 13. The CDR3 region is CASSPRDRGTVGTQYF. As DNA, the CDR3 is TGTGCCAGCAGTCCAAGGGACAGGGGAACTGTTGGGACCCAGTACTTC.

The CDR3 region has the DNA TGTGCCAGCAGTGCGACAGGGGACTATGGCTACACCTTC. This gives the protein CASSATGDYGYTF. V is TRBV6-2 or TRBV6-3 and J is TRBJ1-2; 8 bases fit TRBD1. Per the germline V gene, CDR1 is MNHEY and CDR2 is SVGEGT. The CDR3 is 13 amino acids. The J segment lost 3 bases and the V segment lost 5 bases, leaving 2 bases of the junction unmatched.

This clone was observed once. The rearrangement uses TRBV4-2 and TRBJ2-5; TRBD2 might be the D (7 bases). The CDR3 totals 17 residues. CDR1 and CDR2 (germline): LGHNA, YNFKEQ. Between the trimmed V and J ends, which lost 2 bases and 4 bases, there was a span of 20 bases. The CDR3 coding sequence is TGTGCCAGCAGCCAAAGGGGGGTGAGGGGGGGCCGAGAGACCCAGTACTTC. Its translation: CASSQRGVRGGRETQYF.

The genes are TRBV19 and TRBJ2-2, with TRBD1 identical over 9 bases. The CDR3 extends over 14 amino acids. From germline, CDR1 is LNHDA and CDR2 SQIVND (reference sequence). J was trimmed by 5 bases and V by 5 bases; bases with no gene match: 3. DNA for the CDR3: TGTGCCAGTAGTGCGGGACAGGGAACCGGGGAGCTGTTTTTT. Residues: CASSAGQGTGELFF.